This is a list of T cell receptor beta chains from one sample in a study of T cell repertoires in cytomegalovirus infection. TCRdb passed the reads through MiXCR, listing each CDR3 protein once. The sample shows about 920,000 distinct CDR3 sequences, around a third of them seen only once. Their antigens are not known. The starting material was cultured CD8+ T cells from PBMCs, obtained from culture after CMV antigen stimulation. The receptors derive from a human donor in good health (CMV status not recorded). Some clones in this sample may be carry-over from other donors' samples. CDR3s include the opening cysteine and the closing phenylalanine or tryptophan. Fields, in order: CDR3 length, V gene, D gene, J gene, clone size, CDR3 protein, CDR3 DNA. The D gene is left open where the match is weak. Clone sizes are given selectively: once, few, many, or a class where the clone is expanded.

cdr3_length: 14
v_call: TRBV12-3/TRBV12-4
d_call: NA
j_call: TRBJ1-6
clone_size: NA
cdr3_aa: CASSPDTGGSPLHF
cdr3_nt: TGTGCCAGCAGTCCGGACACTGGCGGTTCACCCCTCCACTTT

cdr3_length: 13
v_call: TRBV28
d_call: NA
j_call: TRBJ1-5
clone_size: few
cdr3_aa: CASSLTGREPQHF
cdr3_nt: TGTGCCAGCAGTTTAACAGGGCGGGAGCCCCAGCATTTT

cdr3_length: 16
v_call: TRBV11-2
d_call: NA
j_call: TRBJ2-1
clone_size: many
cdr3_aa: CASSFKGQGLYNEQFF
cdr3_nt: TGTGCCAGCAGCTTTAAGGGGCAGGGGCTCTACAATGAGCAGTTCTTC

cdr3_length: 17
v_call: TRBV7-9
d_call: TRBD2
j_call: TRBJ2-1
clone_size: NA
cdr3_aa: CASSSATSGGYYNEQFF
cdr3_nt: TGTGCCAGCAGCTCCGCGACTAGCGGGGGGTACTACAATGAGCAGTTCTTC

cdr3_length: 11
v_call: TRBV7-9
d_call: NA
j_call: TRBJ1-2
clone_size: NA
cdr3_aa: CAIDGSGGYTF
cdr3_nt: TGTGCCATCGACGGGTCCGGGGGCTACACCTTC

cdr3_length: 14
v_call: TRBV27
d_call: TRBD1
j_call: TRBJ2-3
clone_size: few
cdr3_aa: CASKYRGLSDTQYF
cdr3_nt: TGTGCCAGCAAATACAGGGGGCTTTCAGATACGCAGTATTTT

cdr3_length: 12
v_call: TRBV6-2/TRBV6-3
d_call: NA
j_call: TRBJ1-1
clone_size: many
cdr3_aa: CASSYVNTEAFF
cdr3_nt: TGTGCCAGCAGTTACGTCAACACTGAAGCTTTCTTT

cdr3_length: 18
v_call: TRBV4-3
d_call: TRBD2
j_call: TRBJ2-1
clone_size: NA
cdr3_aa: CASSQDLSGLSPYNEQFF
cdr3_nt: TGCGCCAGCAGCCAAGATCTATCGGGACTATCTCCCTACAATGAGCAGTTCTTC

cdr3_length: 14
v_call: TRBV10-3
d_call: TRBD1
j_call: TRBJ1-2
clone_size: NA
cdr3_aa: CAISEQQGAGGYTF
cdr3_nt: TGTGCCATCAGTGAACAACAGGGGGCAGGAGGCTACACCTTC

cdr3_length: 11
v_call: TRBV12-3/TRBV12-4
d_call: NA
j_call: TRBJ1-2
clone_size: many
cdr3_aa: CASSDSYGYTF
cdr3_nt: TGTGCCAGCAGCGACAGCTATGGCTACACCTTC

cdr3_length: 15
v_call: TRBV19
d_call: NA
j_call: TRBJ1-6
clone_size: many
cdr3_aa: CASSTAGPSGSPLHF
cdr3_nt: TGTGCCAGTAGTACAGCAGGGCCTTCTGGATCACCCCTCCACTTT

cdr3_length: 15
v_call: TRBV20-1
d_call: NA
j_call: TRBJ2-1
clone_size: once
cdr3_aa: CSAPGGIGSYNEQFF
cdr3_nt: TGCAGTGCTCCGGGGGGCATTGGCTCCTACAATGAGCAGTTCTTC

cdr3_length: 13
v_call: TRBV6-5
d_call: NA
j_call: TRBJ1-1
clone_size: few
cdr3_aa: CASSYARLTEAFF
cdr3_nt: TGTGCCAGCAGTTACGCTCGTCTTACTGAAGCTTTCTTT

cdr3_length: 16
v_call: TRBV7-6
d_call: NA
j_call: TRBJ2-5
clone_size: many
cdr3_aa: CASSLGRRNLQETQYF
cdr3_nt: TGTGCCAGCAGCTTAGGACGGCGGAACCTCCAAGAGACCCAGTACTTC

cdr3_length: 17
v_call: TRBV5-8
d_call: NA
j_call: TRBJ2-4
clone_size: many
cdr3_aa: CASSLTGTTVAKNIQYF
cdr3_nt: TGTGCCAGCAGCTTAACGGGGACAACGGTAGCCAAAAACATTCAGTACTTC

cdr3_length: 18
v_call: TRBV11-2
d_call: TRBD2
j_call: TRBJ2-4
clone_size: few
cdr3_aa: CASSLGPSGGLGSRNEYF
cdr3_nt: TGTGCCAGCAGCTTGGGGCCAAGCGGGGGGCTTGGTTCAAGAAATGAGTACTTC

cdr3_length: 14
v_call: TRBV7-9
d_call: NA
j_call: TRBJ2-5
clone_size: NA
cdr3_aa: CASSLARGSRAQYF
cdr3_nt: TGTGCCAGCAGCTTAGCGAGGGGATCGAGGGCCCAGTACTTC

cdr3_length: 18
v_call: TRBV7-9
d_call: TRBD1
j_call: TRBJ2-2
clone_size: NA
cdr3_aa: CASSWSVGQGSDTGELFF
cdr3_nt: TGTGCCAGCAGCTGGTCAGTAGGACAGGGGTCCGACACCGGGGAGCTGTTTTTT

cdr3_length: 14
v_call: TRBV27
d_call: TRBD1
j_call: TRBJ2-5
clone_size: once
cdr3_aa: CANSIGDSFETQYF
cdr3_nt: TGTGCCAACAGTATCGGGGACAGCTTCGAGACCCAGTACTTC

cdr3_length: 15
v_call: TRBV6-5
d_call: NA
j_call: TRBJ2-1
clone_size: once
cdr3_aa: CASSYGGPIFNEQFF
cdr3_nt: TGTGCCAGCAGTTACGGCGGGCCAATCTTCAATGAGCAGTTCTTC

cdr3_length: 12
v_call: TRBV19
d_call: NA
j_call: TRBJ1-1
clone_size: NA
cdr3_aa: CASAMTGIEAFF
cdr3_nt: TGTGCCAGTGCGATGACAGGAATCGAAGCTTTCTTT

cdr3_length: 16
v_call: TRBV7-9
d_call: NA
j_call: TRBJ1-6
clone_size: many
cdr3_aa: CASSLQGTTYNSPLHF
cdr3_nt: TGTGCCAGCAGCTTACAGGGGACGACCTATAATTCACCCCTCCACTTT

cdr3_length: 12
v_call: TRBV20-1
d_call: TRBD2
j_call: TRBJ2-1
clone_size: few
cdr3_aa: CSAVRGGNEQFF
cdr3_nt: TGCAGTGCTGTCCGGGGGGGCAATGAGCAGTTCTTC

cdr3_length: 14
v_call: TRBV13
d_call: TRBD1
j_call: TRBJ2-7
clone_size: NA
cdr3_aa: CASSLYGTGDEQYF
cdr3_nt: TGTGCCAGCAGCTTATATGGGACAGGGGACGAGCAGTACTTC

cdr3_length: 17
v_call: TRBV7-6
d_call: TRBD2
j_call: TRBJ2-2
clone_size: many
cdr3_aa: CASSFGSRGGHTGELFF
cdr3_nt: TGTGCCAGCAGCTTTGGTTCGCGGGGGGGCCACACCGGGGAGCTGTTTTTT

cdr3_length: 15
v_call: TRBV11-3
d_call: TRBD1
j_call: TRBJ2-3
clone_size: NA
cdr3_aa: CASSLGQGEGDTQYF
cdr3_nt: TGTGCCAGCAGCTTAGGACAGGGGGAGGGAGATACGCAGTATTTT

cdr3_length: 15
v_call: TRBV7-6
d_call: NA
j_call: TRBJ2-3
clone_size: many
cdr3_aa: CASSFFGEGTDTQYF
cdr3_nt: TGTGCCAGCAGCTTTTTCGGGGAAGGCACAGATACGCAGTATTTT

cdr3_length: 14
v_call: TRBV12-3/TRBV12-4
d_call: NA
j_call: TRBJ2-5
clone_size: many
cdr3_aa: CASSSRPEQETQYF
cdr3_nt: TGTGCCAGCAGTTCCAGACCCGAACAAGAGACCCAGTACTTC

cdr3_length: 15
v_call: TRBV11-3
d_call: NA
j_call: TRBJ2-2
clone_size: NA
cdr3_aa: CASSSRDFYSGELFF
cdr3_nt: TGTGCCAGCAGCAGCCGGGACTTTTATTCCGGGGAGCTGTTTTTT

cdr3_length: 17
v_call: TRBV7-8
d_call: TRBD2
j_call: TRBJ2-5
clone_size: many
cdr3_aa: CASSLRLAGGTQETQYF
cdr3_nt: TGTGCCAGCAGCTTAAGGCTAGCGGGGGGAACCCAAGAGACCCAGTACTTC

cdr3_length: 13
v_call: TRBV20-1
d_call: TRBD1
j_call: TRBJ2-1
clone_size: NA
cdr3_aa: CSARDRGYNEQFF
cdr3_nt: TGCAGTGCTCGGGACAGGGGCTACAATGAGCAGTTCTTC

cdr3_length: 16
v_call: TRBV5-4
d_call: TRBD1
j_call: TRBJ1-1
clone_size: NA
cdr3_aa: CASSPLGQPLNTEAFF
cdr3_nt: TGTGCCAGCAGCCCCTTGGGACAGCCACTGAACACTGAAGCTTTCTTT

cdr3_length: 17
v_call: TRBV7-6
d_call: NA
j_call: TRBJ1-2
clone_size: many
cdr3_aa: CASSLDAGLHPNYGYTF
cdr3_nt: TGTGCCAGCAGCTTAGATGCAGGTTTACACCCCAACTATGGCTACACCTTC

cdr3_length: 17
v_call: TRBV5-4
d_call: TRBD2
j_call: TRBJ2-1
clone_size: NA
cdr3_aa: CASKESGGKSSYNEQFF
cdr3_nt: TGTGCCAGCAAGGAGAGCGGGGGGAAGAGCTCCTACAATGAGCAGTTCTTC

cdr3_length: 13
v_call: TRBV2
d_call: NA
j_call: TRBJ2-1
clone_size: NA
cdr3_aa: CAPGSTPYNEQFF
cdr3_nt: TGTGCCCCCGGCTCTACTCCTTACAATGAGCAGTTCTTC

cdr3_length: 16
v_call: TRBV7-2
d_call: NA
j_call: TRBJ2-7
clone_size: many
cdr3_aa: CASSLAHSGPGYEQYF
cdr3_nt: TGTGCCAGCAGCTTAGCGCATTCAGGGCCGGGCTACGAGCAGTACTTC

cdr3_length: 14
v_call: TRBV3-1
d_call: NA
j_call: TRBJ1-1
clone_size: NA
cdr3_aa: CASSQRDLNTEAFF
cdr3_nt: TGTGCCAGCAGCCAACGGGACCTGAACACTGAAGCTTTCTTT

cdr3_length: 16
v_call: TRBV11-3
d_call: NA
j_call: TRBJ2-1
clone_size: few
cdr3_aa: CASSVDRGVSYNEQFF
cdr3_nt: TGTGCCAGCAGCGTAGATAGGGGGGTCTCCTACAATGAGCAGTTCTTC

cdr3_length: 15
v_call: TRBV4-1
d_call: NA
j_call: TRBJ1-2
clone_size: NA
cdr3_aa: CASSQDNIAHHGYTF
cdr3_nt: TGTGCCAGCAGCCAAGATAACATTGCCCACCATGGCTACACCTTC

cdr3_length: 16
v_call: TRBV4-1
d_call: TRBD1
j_call: TRBJ1-1
clone_size: NA
cdr3_aa: CASSQEPGQGGTEAFF
cdr3_nt: TGCGCCAGCAGCCAAGAGCCGGGACAGGGGGGCACTGAAGCTTTCTTT

cdr3_length: 13
v_call: TRBV20-1
d_call: NA
j_call: TRBJ2-2
clone_size: few
cdr3_aa: CSANQGRAGELFF
cdr3_nt: TGCAGTGCTAACCAGGGAAGGGCCGGGGAGCTGTTTTTT

cdr3_length: 18
v_call: TRBV28
d_call: NA
j_call: TRBJ1-1
clone_size: NA
cdr3_aa: CASSSLVRRETADTEASF
cdr3_nt: TGTGCCAGCAGTTCTCTGGTGAGGAGGGAGACTGCGGACACTGAAGCTTCCTTT

cdr3_length: 13
v_call: TRBV29-1
d_call: NA
j_call: TRBJ1-2
clone_size: few
cdr3_aa: CSTQLRGNYGYTF
cdr3_nt: TGCAGCACCCAACTGAGGGGTAACTATGGCTACACCTTC

cdr3_length: 16
v_call: TRBV9
d_call: NA
j_call: TRBJ1-2
clone_size: NA
cdr3_aa: CASSAYLQGSNYGYTF
cdr3_nt: TGTGCCAGCAGCGCCTACTTACAGGGTTCTAACTATGGCTACACCTTC

cdr3_length: 14
v_call: TRBV10-3
d_call: TRBD1
j_call: TRBJ1-2
clone_size: NA
cdr3_aa: CAISVPGGGYGYTF
cdr3_nt: TGTGCCATCAGTGTCCCAGGGGGCGGCTATGGCTACACCTTC

cdr3_length: 10
v_call: TRBV7-2
d_call: NA
j_call: TRBJ2-3
clone_size: many
cdr3_aa: CASYDGTQYF
cdr3_nt: TGTGCCAGCTACGACGGTACGCAGTATTTT

cdr3_length: 15
v_call: TRBV4-1
d_call: NA
j_call: TRBJ1-4
clone_size: NA
cdr3_aa: CASSQGEQGGEKLFF
cdr3_nt: TGCGCCAGCAGCCAAGGAGAGCAGGGAGGTGAAAAACTGTTTTTT

cdr3_length: 11
v_call: TRBV6-2/TRBV6-3
d_call: NA
j_call: TRBJ2-5
clone_size: NA
cdr3_aa: CAAGQIETQYF
cdr3_nt: TGTGCCGCAGGCCAGATAGAGACCCAGTACTTC

cdr3_length: 17
v_call: TRBV7-2
d_call: NA
j_call: TRBJ2-1
clone_size: many
cdr3_aa: CASSLENSGAPGNEQFF
cdr3_nt: TGTGCCAGCAGCTTAGAGAATAGCGGTGCCCCGGGAAATGAGCAGTTCTTC

cdr3_length: 17
v_call: TRBV5-6
d_call: TRBD1
j_call: TRBJ1-1
clone_size: NA
cdr3_aa: CASSFPWSWDRDTEAFF
cdr3_nt: TGTGCCAGCAGCTTTCCCTGGAGCTGGGACAGGGACACTGAAGCTTTCTTT

cdr3_length: 14
v_call: TRBV29-1
d_call: NA
j_call: TRBJ2-1
clone_size: few
cdr3_aa: CSVAYPGGTGEQFF
cdr3_nt: TGCAGCGTTGCTTACCCGGGGGGCACGGGTGAGCAGTTCTTC

cdr3_length: 10
v_call: TRBV2
d_call: NA
j_call: TRBJ2-2
clone_size: many
cdr3_aa: CASRAGELFF
cdr3_nt: TGTGCCAGCAGGGCCGGGGAGCTGTTTTTT

cdr3_length: 12
v_call: TRBV7-9
d_call: NA
j_call: TRBJ1-2
clone_size: NA
cdr3_aa: CASSYQNYDYTF
cdr3_nt: TGTGCCAGCAGTTACCAGAACTATGACTACACCTTC

cdr3_length: 16
v_call: TRBV12-3/TRBV12-4
d_call: NA
j_call: TRBJ2-5
clone_size: NA
cdr3_aa: CASSLRLASPGETQYF
cdr3_nt: TGTGCCAGCAGTTTAAGGCTAGCCTCCCCCGGAGAGACCCAGTACTTC

cdr3_length: 14
v_call: TRBV5-4
d_call: NA
j_call: TRBJ1-1
clone_size: NA
cdr3_aa: CASSLVGVRTEAFF
cdr3_nt: TGTGCCAGCAGCTTGGTGGGGGTTCGGACTGAAGCTTTCTTT

cdr3_length: 13
v_call: TRBV4-3
d_call: TRBD1
j_call: TRBJ1-4
clone_size: NA
cdr3_aa: CASSPNRGKKLFF
cdr3_nt: TGCGCCAGCAGCCCTAACAGGGGGAAAAAACTGTTTTTT

cdr3_length: 15
v_call: TRBV10-3
d_call: NA
j_call: TRBJ2-6
clone_size: NA
cdr3_aa: CAISGKVPGANVLTF
cdr3_nt: TGTGCCATCAGCGGCAAGGTACCCGGGGCCAACGTCCTGACTTTC